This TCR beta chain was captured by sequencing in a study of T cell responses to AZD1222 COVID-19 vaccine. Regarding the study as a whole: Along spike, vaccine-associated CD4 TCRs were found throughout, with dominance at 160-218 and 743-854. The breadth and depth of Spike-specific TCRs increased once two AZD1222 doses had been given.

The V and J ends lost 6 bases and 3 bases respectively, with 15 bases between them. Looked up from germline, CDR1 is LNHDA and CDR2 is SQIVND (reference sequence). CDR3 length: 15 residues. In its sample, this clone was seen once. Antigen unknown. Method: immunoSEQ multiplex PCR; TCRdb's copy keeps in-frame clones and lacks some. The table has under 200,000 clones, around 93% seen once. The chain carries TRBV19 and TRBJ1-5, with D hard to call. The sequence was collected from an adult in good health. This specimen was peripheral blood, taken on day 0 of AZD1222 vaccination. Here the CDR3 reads CASSPMITLNQPQHF. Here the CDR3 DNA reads TGTGCCAGTAGCCCCATGATCACTCTCAATCAGCCCCAGCATTTT.